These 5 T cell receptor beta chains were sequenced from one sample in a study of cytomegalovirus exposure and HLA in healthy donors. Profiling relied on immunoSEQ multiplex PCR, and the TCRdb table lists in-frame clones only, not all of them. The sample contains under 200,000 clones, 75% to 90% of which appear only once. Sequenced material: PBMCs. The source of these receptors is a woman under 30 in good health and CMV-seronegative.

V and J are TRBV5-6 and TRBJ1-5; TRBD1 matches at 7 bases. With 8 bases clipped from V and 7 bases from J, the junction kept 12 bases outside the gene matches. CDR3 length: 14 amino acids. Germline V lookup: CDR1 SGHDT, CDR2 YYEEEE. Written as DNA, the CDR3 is TGTGCCAGTATGATAGGGGGCGCAGGGCAGCCCCAGCATTTT. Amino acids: CASMIGGAGQPQHF.

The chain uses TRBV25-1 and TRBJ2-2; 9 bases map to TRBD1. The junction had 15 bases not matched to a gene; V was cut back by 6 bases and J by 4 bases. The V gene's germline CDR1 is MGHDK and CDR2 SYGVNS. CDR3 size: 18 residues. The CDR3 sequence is CASSPSGTGWASTGELFF. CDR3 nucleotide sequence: TGTGCCAGCAGCCCCTCGGGGACAGGGTGGGCGAGCACCGGGGAGCTGTTTTTT. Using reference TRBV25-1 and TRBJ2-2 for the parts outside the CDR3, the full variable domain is EADIYQTPRYLVIGTGKKITLECSQTMGHDKMYWYQQDPGMELHLIHYSYGVNSTEKGDLSSESTVSRIRTEHFPLTLESARPSHTSQYLCASSPSGTGWASTGELFFGEGSRLTVL.

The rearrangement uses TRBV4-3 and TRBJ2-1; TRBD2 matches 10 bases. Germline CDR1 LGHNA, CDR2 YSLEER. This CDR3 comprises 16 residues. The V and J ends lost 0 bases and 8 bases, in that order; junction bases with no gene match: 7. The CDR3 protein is CASSQDRLAGEDEQFF. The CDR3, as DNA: TGCGCCAGCAGCCAAGATAGGCTAGCGGGAGAGGATGAGCAGTTCTTC.

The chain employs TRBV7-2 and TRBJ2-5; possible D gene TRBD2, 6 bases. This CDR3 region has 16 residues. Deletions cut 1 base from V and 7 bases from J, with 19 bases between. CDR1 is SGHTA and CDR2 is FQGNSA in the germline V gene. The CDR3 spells CASSLVRGSGGVTQYF. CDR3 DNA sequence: TGTGCCAGCAGCTTAGTTAGGGGATCCGGAGGGGTGACCCAGTACTTC.

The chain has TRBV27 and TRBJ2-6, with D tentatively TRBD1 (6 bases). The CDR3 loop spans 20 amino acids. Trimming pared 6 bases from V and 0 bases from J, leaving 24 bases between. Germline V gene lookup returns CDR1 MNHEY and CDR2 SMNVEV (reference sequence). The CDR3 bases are TGTGCCAGCAGCAAGCTCCGAGGGGACACATCCTCCTCTGGGGCCAACGTCCTGACTTTC. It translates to CASSKLRGDTSSSGANVLTF. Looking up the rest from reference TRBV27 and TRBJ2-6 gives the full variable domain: EAQVTQNPRYLITVTGKKLTVTCSQNMNHEYMSWYRQDPGLGLRQIYYSMNVEVTDKGDVPEGYKVSRKEKRNFPLILESPSPNQTSLYFCASSKLRGDTSSSGANVLTFGAGSRLTVL.